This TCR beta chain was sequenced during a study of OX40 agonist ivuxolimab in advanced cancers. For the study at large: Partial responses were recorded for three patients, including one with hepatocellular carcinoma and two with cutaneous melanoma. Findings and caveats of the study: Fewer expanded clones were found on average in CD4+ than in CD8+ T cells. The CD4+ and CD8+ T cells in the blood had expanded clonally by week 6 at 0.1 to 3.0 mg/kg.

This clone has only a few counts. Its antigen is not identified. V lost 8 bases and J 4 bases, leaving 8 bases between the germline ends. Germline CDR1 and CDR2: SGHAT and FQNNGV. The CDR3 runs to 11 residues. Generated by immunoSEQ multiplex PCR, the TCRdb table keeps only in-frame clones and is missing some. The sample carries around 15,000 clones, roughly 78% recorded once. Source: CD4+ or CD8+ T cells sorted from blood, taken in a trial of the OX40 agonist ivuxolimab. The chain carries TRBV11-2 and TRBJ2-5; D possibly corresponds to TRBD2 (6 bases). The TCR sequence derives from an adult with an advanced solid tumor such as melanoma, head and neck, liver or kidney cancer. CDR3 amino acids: CASQGGETQYF. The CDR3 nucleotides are TGTGCCAGCCAGGGAGGAGAGACCCAGTACTTC.